A single sample is the source of the 20 T cell receptor beta chains below, sequenced in a study of T cells in Graves' hyperthyroidism and ophthalmopathy. RNA transcripts gave rise to amplified TCR beta CDR3 regions. During a first-round RT-PCR of the TCR CDR3, the HTBI primer set was used. Using its own MiXCR run on the multiplex PCR reads, TCRdb lists one record per CDR3 protein. The data show a few hundred thousand distinct CDR3 sequences, approximately 15% seen once. Material: blood. Receptor source: a woman in her thirties with Graves' hyperthyroidism.

In this sample, this clonotype turned up many times. This rearrangement joins TRBV12-5 to TRBJ1-4; TRBD1 agrees at 7 bases. Germline CDR1 and CDR2: LGHNT and FRNRAP. Losses at the gene ends were 6 bases for V and 5 bases for J; bases not matched to a gene: 3. The CDR3 has 13 residues. The CDR3 sequence: CASGTGSNEKLFF. CDR3 nucleotides: TGTGCTAGTGGGACAGGGTCAAATGAAAAACTGTTTTTT.

The rearrangement uses TRBV7-9 and TRBJ2-7, with 12 bases fitting TRBD2. Germline CDR1 reads SEHNR; CDR2 reads FQNEAQ (reference sequence). The CDR3 is 18 amino acids. The junction had 7 bases not matched to a gene; V was cut back by 1 base and J by 0 bases. The CDR3 coding sequence is TGTGCCAGCAGCTTAGTAGAGGGACTAGCGGGCGGCTCCTACGAGCAGTACTTC. Residues: CASSLVEGLAGGSYEQYF.

This clonotype came up many times. CDR3 sequence reads: CASSGYRTQETQYF. CDR3 nucleotides: TGTGCCAGCAGTGGGTACAGAACACAAGAGACCCAGTACTTC. V and J are TRBV6-1 and TRBJ2-5; D is ambiguous. CDR1 and CDR2 from the germline V gene are MNHNS and SASEGT. This CDR3 comprises 14 residues. V was clipped by 4 bases and J by 2 bases, with 11 bases between them.

The chain uses TRBV5-6 and TRBJ1-1; D might be TRBD1 (6 bases). Trimming pared 3 bases from V and 4 bases from J, leaving 13 bases between. CDR3 size: 14 residues. Germline assignment: CDR1 SGHDT and CDR2 YYEEEE. CDR3 sequence: CASSYTGSGTEAFF. The CDR3, as DNA: TGTGCCAGCAGCTATACAGGGTCGGGCACTGAAGCTTTCTTT. Full variable domain (remainder filled in from reference TRBV5-6 and TRBJ1-1): DAGVTQSPTHLIKTRGQQVTLRCSPKSGHDTVSWYQQALGQGPQFIFQYYEEEERQRGNFPDRFSGHQFPNYSSELNVNALLLGDSALYLCASSYTGSGTEAFFGQGTRLTVV.

As to this clonotype: Since a much larger clone is just one base distant, this may be a read error. The chain is built from TRBV12-3 or TRBV12-4 and TRBJ1-5, with 10 bases that match TRBD1. The length of the CDR3 is 14 residues. Written as DNA, the CDR3 is TGTGCCAACAGTTCTCCCGCGGACAGGGGGACCCAGCATTTT. This gives the protein CANSSPADRGTQHF.

This clonotype was recorded a few times. The gene calls are TRBV10-3 and TRBJ1-2; D possibly corresponds to TRBD1 (6 bases). This CDR3 contains 13 residues. CDR1 and CDR2 from the germline V gene are ENHRY and SYGVKD. The ends were cut back, 6 bases at V and 7 bases at J, with 15 bases in the middle. This chain's CDR3 is CAISQQGSAGYTF. Here the CDR3 DNA reads TGTGCCATCAGCCAACAGGGATCGGCTGGCTACACCTTC.

This rearrangement joins TRBV3-1 to TRBJ2-1; 9 nucleotides match TRBD2. CDR1 LGHDT and CDR2 YNNKEL come from the germline V gene (reference sequence). The CDR3 covers 17 residues. Trimming removed 1 base from V and 4 bases from J; junction bases left unmatched: 8. CDR3 in DNA: TGTGCCAGCAGCCAAGGTGGAACTAGCGGGCCATACAATGAGCAGTTCTTC. It is translated as CASSQGGTSGPYNEQFF.

This chain connects TRBV7-9 to TRBJ2-3; TRBD2 matches at 10 bases. Germline loops: CDR1 SEHNR, CDR2 FQNEAQ (reference sequence). The ends lost 8 bases at V and 4 bases at J; junction bases unmatched: 6. This CDR3 has 14 residues. CDR3 protein: CASDTSGTSDTQYF. CDR3 coding DNA: TGTGCCAGCGATACTAGCGGGACGTCAGATACGCAGTATTTT.

In DNA, the CDR3 is TGTGCCAGCAGTCACGACAGGGATGTCACCGGGGAGCTGTTTTTT. Residues: CASSHDRDVTGELFF. The chain carries TRBV28 and TRBJ2-2; 7 positions match TRBD1. Germline-derived CDR1 and CDR2 are MDHEN and SYDVKM. The V segment lost 5 bases and the J segment 4 bases; nucleotides outside the gene matches: 7. This CDR3 has 15 amino acids.

In this sample, this clonotype turned up many times. The genes are TRBV28 and TRBJ2-2, with 10 bases matching TRBD2. Per the germline V gene, CDR1 is MDHEN and CDR2 is SYDVKM. The CDR3 consists of 16 residues. V lost 2 bases and J lost 6; bases outside the gene matches: 6. The CDR3: CASSLMTGTSAGELFF. CDR3 DNA: TGTGCCAGCAGTTTAATGACCGGGACTAGCGCCGGGGAGCTGTTTTTT.

This clonotype was detected a few times. CDR3 coding DNA: TGTGCCAGCAGCTTAGCTAGCCGCGATAGGCTGTTTTTT. This gives the protein CASSLASRDRLFF. The chain uses TRBV7-2 and TRBJ2-2, with D unclear. The CDR3 runs 13 residues. V was trimmed by 0 bases and J by 13 bases, leaving 12 bases between them. The germline V gene encodes CDR1 SGHTA and CDR2 FQGNSA.

The CDR3 protein is CASSSSGPVTNEKLFF. The CDR3 DNA reads as TGCGCCAGCAGCTCCTCAGGCCCAGTAACTAATGAAAAACTGTTTTTT. This chain links TRBV5-1 with TRBJ1-4; D is unclear. V was trimmed by 3 bases and J by 1 base, leaving 13 bases between them. The CDR3 has 16 residues. Germline V lookup: CDR1 SGHRS, CDR2 YFSETQ.

This clonotype came up many times. CDR3 amino acids: CASSFTGKRTEAFF. DNA of the CDR3: TGTGCCAGCAGTTTCACAGGGAAGCGGACTGAAGCTTTCTTT. The chain has TRBV12-3 or TRBV12-4 and TRBJ1-1; perhaps TRBD1 as D (6 bases). The CDR3 is 14 amino acids. The V and J ends lost 3 bases and 5 bases respectively, with 13 bases between them.

In this sample, this clonotype turned up a few times. The J gene is TRBJ2-1, the V gene TRBV4-3; D may be TRBD2 (5 bases). Per germline, CDR1 LGHNA and CDR2 YSLEER. Deletions cut 4 bases from V and 3 bases from J, with 13 bases between. The CDR3 has 15 residues. This chain's CDR3 is CASSPTMSVYNEQFF. In DNA, the CDR3 is TGCGCCAGCAGCCCGACTATGTCGGTCTACAATGAGCAGTTCTTC.

This clonotype came up a few times. The V gene is TRBV10-3, the J gene TRBJ1-2, with D possibly matching TRBD1 (5 bases). CDR1 ENHRY and CDR2 SYGVKD come from the germline V gene. V was clipped by 6 bases and J by 4 bases, with 15 bases between them. There are 14 residues in the CDR3. CDR3 loop: CAIRKVRDGYGYTF. Written as DNA, the CDR3 is TGTGCCATCAGGAAGGTCAGGGATGGCTATGGCTACACCTTC.

The V and J genes are TRBV27 and TRBJ1-2, with D possibly being TRBD1 (5 bases). Looked up from germline, CDR1 is MNHEY and CDR2 is SMNVEV (reference sequence). The length of the CDR3 is 16 residues. Trimming shortened V by 7 bases and J by 3 bases, and 21 bases separated the two germline ends. The CDR3: CASTSKLQGGYYGYTF. The CDR3 DNA is TGTGCCAGCACCTCTAAACTGCAGGGCGGGTACTATGGCTACACCTTC.

This clonotype was seen repeatedly, ten times or more. The rearrangement uses TRBV30 and TRBJ1-2, with TRBD1 as a possible D gene (5 bases). With 0 bases removed from V and 4 bases from J, the gap between germline ends came to 9 bases. The CDR3 length is 13 residues. Germline loops: CDR1 GTSNPN, CDR2 SVGIG (reference sequence). This CDR3 is CAWSVRGSYGYTF. The CDR3 coding sequence is TGTGCCTGGAGTGTACGGGGGAGCTATGGCTACACCTTC.

This clonotype appeared many times. The chain recombines TRBV6-1 with TRBJ1-1; tentatively, D is TRBD1 (6 bases). CDR3 length equals 14 residues. Germline CDR1 MNHNS, CDR2 SASEGT. V gave up 5 bases and J gave up 4 bases, with 14 bases separating them. The CDR3 spells CASSQGGWGTEAFF. The CDR3 DNA is TGTGCCAGCAGTCAAGGGGGGTGGGGCACTGAAGCTTTCTTT.

This chain's CDR3 is CAWSKGIGTPRGDTQYF. In DNA, the CDR3 is TGTGCCTGGAGTAAGGGGATCGGGACACCTCGGGGGGATACGCAGTATTTT. V usage is TRBV30 and J usage is TRBJ2-3; D is possibly TRBD1 or TRBD2 (6 bases each). This CDR3 is built from 17 residues. V was cut by 2 bases and J by 6 bases, with 24 bases left in between. Germline V gene data show CDR1 as GTSNPN and CDR2 as SVGIG (reference sequence).

This clonotype was seen a handful of times. The rearrangement links TRBV29-1 to TRBJ2-7; D not certain. The V and J ends lost 0 bases and 1 base respectively, with 10 bases between them. Per the germline V gene, CDR1 is SQVTM and CDR2 is ANQGSEA. The length of the CDR3 is 14 residues. This chain's CDR3 is CSVEDRADSYEQYF. The CDR3 DNA sequence: TGCAGCGTTGAAGATCGGGCAGATTCCTACGAGCAGTACTTC.